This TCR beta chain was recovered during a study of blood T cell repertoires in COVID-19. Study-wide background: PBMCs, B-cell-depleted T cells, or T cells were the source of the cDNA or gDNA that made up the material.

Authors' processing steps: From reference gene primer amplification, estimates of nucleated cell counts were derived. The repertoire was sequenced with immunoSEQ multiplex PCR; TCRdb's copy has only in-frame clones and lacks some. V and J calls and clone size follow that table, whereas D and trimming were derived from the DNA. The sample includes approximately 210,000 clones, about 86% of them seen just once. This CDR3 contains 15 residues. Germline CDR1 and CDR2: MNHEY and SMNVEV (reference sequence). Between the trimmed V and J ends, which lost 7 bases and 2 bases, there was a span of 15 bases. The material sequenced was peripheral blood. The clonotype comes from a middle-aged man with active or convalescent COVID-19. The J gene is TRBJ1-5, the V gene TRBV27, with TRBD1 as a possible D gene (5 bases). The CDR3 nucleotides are TGTGCCAGCATGATAGGGGCCCTAGGCAATCAGCCCCAGCATTTT. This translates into CASMIGALGNQPQHF.